This T cell receptor (beta chain) was identified during a study of CD8+CD57+ T cells in acquired aplastic anemia (dated by TCRdb to 2016 to 2018). Concerning the study at large: Extracted DNA from sorted CD4+ and CD8+ cells averaged around 3.4 ug, ranging from roughly 0.17 to 27.4 ug. For healthy donor samples, the average read count was about 10.8 million for CD4+ cells and 11 million to 14 million for CD8+ cells.

Genomic DNA served as template for TCR beta VDJ combination and CDR3 sequence profiling. TCR repertoire sequencing was run on an Illumina HiSeq 2000. In the source study's methods: Repertoire assessment relied on Simpson's diversity index, CDR3 size and DJ length profiles, and TRBV/TRBJ rearrangement plots. The immunodominant clone was defined as the most abundant DNA sequence in deep sequencing data. CDR3 amino acid sequences were screened for sharing across subjects and compared with published repertoires and the VDJdb database. TCRdb's own reprocessing of the public reads used fastp at Q25 and MiXCR and kept productive beta chains. Each CDR3 protein gets just one entry, which takes the most common genes and DNA from the rows behind it. TCRdb's processing, not the authors' own work, is the source of the V and J calls. For this sample the table gives under 40,000 distinct CDR3 sequences, of which around three quarters were detected only once. The top ten hold over 20% of the sample.

With regard to this clonotype: The target of this receptor is not known. No clone much larger than this one lies a single base away; base qualities are absent.

In this study, sorted CD4+ and CD8+ T cells from the blood of healthy subjects and of severe aplastic anemia patients had their TCR repertoires deep-sequenced. Ficoll-Paque density gradient centrifugation was used to isolate peripheral blood mononuclear cells. Before DNA extraction, CD4+ and CD8+ T cells were sorted with FACS or magnetic beads. The study at large found these results: About 29 CD8+ CDR3 sequences were found to be shared between patients and controls, but these sequences appeared to be highly expressed in patients and within the immunodominant clones of the patients. No significant difference in CD8+ Simpson's diversity was found between patients and healthy controls (P=0.060).

Counted from cysteine to phenylalanine, this CDR3 has 13 amino acids. The CDR3 DNA has 39 bases and is translated from base 1. CDR1 is given as LGHNA and CDR2 as YSLEER, both from the germline V gene. V and J are truncated by 1 base and 5 bases respectively, leaving an intervening sequence of 8 bases. The sequencing input was sorted CD4+, CD8+, or CD8+CD57+ T cells (not recorded which) from PBMCs. The sequence was obtained from a human donor in good health, serving as a control. Rearrangement joined TRBV4-3 to TRBJ2-5, with the D gene call left open. The DNA reads TGCGCCAGCAGCCAAGCAGGTGGGGAGACCCAGTACTTC. Its protein reads: CASSQAGGETQYF.